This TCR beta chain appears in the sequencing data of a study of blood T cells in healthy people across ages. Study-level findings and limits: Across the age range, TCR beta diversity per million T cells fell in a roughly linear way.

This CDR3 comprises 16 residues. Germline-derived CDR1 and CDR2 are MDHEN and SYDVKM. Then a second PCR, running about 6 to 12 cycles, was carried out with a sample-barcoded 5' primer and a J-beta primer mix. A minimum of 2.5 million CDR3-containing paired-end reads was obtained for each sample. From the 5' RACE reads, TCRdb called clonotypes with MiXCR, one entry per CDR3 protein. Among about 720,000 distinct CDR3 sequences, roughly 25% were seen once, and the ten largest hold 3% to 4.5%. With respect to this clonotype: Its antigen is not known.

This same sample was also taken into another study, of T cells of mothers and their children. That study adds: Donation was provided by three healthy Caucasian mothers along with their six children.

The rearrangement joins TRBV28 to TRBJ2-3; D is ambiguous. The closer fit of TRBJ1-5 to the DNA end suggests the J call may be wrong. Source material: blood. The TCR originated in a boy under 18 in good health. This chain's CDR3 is CASSPSGRSVTDTQHF. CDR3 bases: TGTGCCAGCAGCCCCAGCGGGAGGTCGGTCACAGATACGCAGCATTTT.